This TCR beta chain was profiled in a study of blood T cells in healthy people across ages. The CDR3 runs 13 residues. From germline, CDR1 is MNHEY and CDR2 SMNVEV (reference sequence). Trimming removed 4 bases from V and 5 bases from J, with 11 bases in between. This clonotype occurred many times. Next came a second PCR, run for about 7 to 12 cycles, which used a sample-barcoded 5' primer along with a J-beta primer mix. From the 5' RACE reads, TCRdb called clonotypes with MiXCR, one entry per CDR3 protein. The table lists hundreds of thousands of distinct CDR3 sequences, over 45% of them singletons. This sequence joins TRBV27 and TRBJ2-5; D not certain. The sample taken for sequencing was blood. This sequence was found in a woman aged 55-69 years in good health. The CDR3 sequence: CASSSIDAETQYF. CDR3 coding DNA: TGTGCCAGCAGTTCGATAGACGCGGAGACCCAGTACTTC.